The source of this TCR beta chain is a study of yellow fever vaccine responses in identical twins. Trimming removed 1 base at V and 3 bases at J, with 6 bases between. Per germline, CDR1 LNHNV and CDR2 YYDKDF (reference sequence). The CDR3 runs to 13 residues. One entry per CDR3 protein, called by TCRdb with MiXCR from the RT-PCR reads. The data show roughly 23,000 distinct CDR3 sequences, with 60% to 85% seen just once and about 5% held by the top ten. V usage is TRBV15 and J usage is TRBJ2-5; D is uncertain. This receptor was identified in a woman younger than 30 who received the yellow fever vaccine. The sample consisted of T cells from blood (PBMCs), unsorted or a sorted subset (not recorded which), taken before or after yellow fever vaccination (not recorded which). The CDR3 DNA sequence: TGTGCCACCAGCAGAGTAGGCGAAGAGACCCAGTACTTC. This translates into CATSRVGEETQYF.